Following are 4 T cell receptor beta chains from one sample sequenced in a study of Graves' ophthalmopathy and Graves' hyperthyroidism. Transcripts of RNA were the source for amplifying TCR beta CDR3 regions. First-round RT-PCR relied on HTBI primers, and a second-round multiplex PCR came next. Each CDR3 protein gets one entry after TCRdb re-called the multiplex PCR reads with MiXCR. The data hold approximately 540,000 distinct CDR3 sequences, with less than 40% observed a single time. Sequenced input: peripheral blood or thyroid tissue (not recorded which). All receptors derive from an adult man with Graves' hyperthyroidism.

The chain has TRBV12-3 or TRBV12-4 and TRBJ1-1, with D possibly matching TRBD1 (5 bases). The CDR3 contains 13 residues. V was clipped by 3 bases and J by 4 bases, with 9 bases between them. The CDR3 sequence: CASSFGGTTEAFF. For the CDR3, the DNA is TGTGCCAGCAGTTTTGGGGGTACCACTGAAGCTTTCTTT.

This clonotype was observed a few times. J is TRBJ2-7 and V is TRBV12-3 or TRBV12-4; D might be TRBD1 (6 bases). Trimming took 7 bases from V and 3 from J, leaving 19 bases between them. The CDR3 spans 15 residues. The DNA for the CDR3 is TGTGCCAGCACGGTGGGGGCAGGGAAGTTCTACGAGCAGTACTTC. This translates into CASTVGAGKFYEQYF.

This clonotype was detected once. The chain carries TRBV10-3 and TRBJ2-3, with a weak D call TRBD1 (5 bases). Deletions cut 4 bases from V and 1 base from J, with 6 bases between. The germline V gene encodes CDR1 ENHRY and CDR2 SYGVKD. CDR3 length: 13 residues. The CDR3 loop reads CAISARGTDTQYF. The CDR3 nucleotides read TGTGCCATCAGTGCCAGGGGCACAGATACGCAGTATTTT.

This chain joins TRBV12-3 or TRBV12-4 and TRBJ2-7; maybe TRBD2 (5 bases). The end of the DNA is better explained by TRBJ2-1, so the J call may be wrong. CDR3 size: 15 residues. DNA for the CDR3: TGTGCTAGCCTCGACGGAGGACTTACCTACAATGAGCAGTTCTTC. As protein: CASLDGGLTYNEQFF.